This entry describes one T cell receptor (beta chain). The data were produced by immunoSEQ multiplex PCR, yet TCRdb's version contains in-frame clones alone and is incomplete. The sample records some 200,000 clones, about four fifths being singletons. Germline lookup yields CDR1 SQVTM and CDR2 ANQGSEA. V was shortened by 4 bases and J by 6 bases, with 12 bases between the two germline ends. This CDR3 has 13 residues. The data are from a study of blood T cell repertoires in COVID-19. Whole-study context: Samples representing acute and convalescent COVID-19 were sourced from the United States, Italy and Spain.

Sequenced sample: PBMCs or T cells enriched from blood (not recorded which). The chain uses TRBV29-1 and TRBJ2-2; unclear D gene. The source of this sequence is a woman in her thirties or forties with acute COVID-19. For the CDR3, the DNA is TGCAGCGTTGGCGGAAAGAAGTCCGGGGAGCTGTTTTTT. Its translation: CSVGGKKSGELFF.